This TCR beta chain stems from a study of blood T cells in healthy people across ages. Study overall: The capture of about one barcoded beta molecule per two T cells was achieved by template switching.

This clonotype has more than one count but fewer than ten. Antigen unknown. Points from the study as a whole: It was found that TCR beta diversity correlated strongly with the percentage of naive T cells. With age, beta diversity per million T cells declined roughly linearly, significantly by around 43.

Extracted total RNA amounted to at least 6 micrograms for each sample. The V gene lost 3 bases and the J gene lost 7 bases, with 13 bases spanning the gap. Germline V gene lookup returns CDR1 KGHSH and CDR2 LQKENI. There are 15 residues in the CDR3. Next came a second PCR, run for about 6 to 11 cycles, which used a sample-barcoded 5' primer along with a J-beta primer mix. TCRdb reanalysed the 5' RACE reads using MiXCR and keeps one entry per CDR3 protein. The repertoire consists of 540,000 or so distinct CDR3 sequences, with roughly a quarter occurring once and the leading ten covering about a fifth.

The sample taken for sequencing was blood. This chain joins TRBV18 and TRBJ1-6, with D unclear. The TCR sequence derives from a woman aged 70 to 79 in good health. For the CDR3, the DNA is TGTGCCAGCTCACCCCCAGAAGGTTACAATTCACCCCTCCACTTT. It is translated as CASSPPEGYNSPLHF.